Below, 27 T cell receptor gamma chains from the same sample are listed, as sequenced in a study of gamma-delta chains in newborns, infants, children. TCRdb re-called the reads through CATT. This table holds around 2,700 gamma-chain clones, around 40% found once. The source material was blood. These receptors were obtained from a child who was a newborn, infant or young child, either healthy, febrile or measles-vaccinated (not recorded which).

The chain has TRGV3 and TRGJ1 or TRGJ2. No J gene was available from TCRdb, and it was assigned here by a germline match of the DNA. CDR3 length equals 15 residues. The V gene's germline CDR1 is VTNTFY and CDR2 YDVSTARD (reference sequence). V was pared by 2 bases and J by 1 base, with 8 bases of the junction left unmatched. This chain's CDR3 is CATWDTPKNYYKKLF. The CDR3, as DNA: TGTGCCACCTGGGACACCCCTAAAAATTATTATAAGAAACTCTTT.

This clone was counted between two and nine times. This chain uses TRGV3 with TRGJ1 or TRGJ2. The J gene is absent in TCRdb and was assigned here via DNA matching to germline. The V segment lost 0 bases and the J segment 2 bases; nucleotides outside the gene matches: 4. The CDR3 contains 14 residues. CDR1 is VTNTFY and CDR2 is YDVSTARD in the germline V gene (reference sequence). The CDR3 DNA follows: TGTGCCACCTGGGACAGGCCGCATTATTATAAGAAACTCTTT. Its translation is CATWDRPHYYKKLF.

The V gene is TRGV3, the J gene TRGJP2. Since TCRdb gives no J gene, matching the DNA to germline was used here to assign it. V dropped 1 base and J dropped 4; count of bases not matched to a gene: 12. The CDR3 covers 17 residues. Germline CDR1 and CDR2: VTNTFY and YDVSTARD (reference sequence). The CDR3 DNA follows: TGTGCCACCTGGGACAGAAGGCCCCTCCCTAGTGATTGGATCAAGACGTTT. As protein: CATWDRRPLPSDWIKTF.

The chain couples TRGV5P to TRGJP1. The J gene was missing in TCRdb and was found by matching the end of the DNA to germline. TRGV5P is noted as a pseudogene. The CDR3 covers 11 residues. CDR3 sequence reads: CATWGGWFKIF. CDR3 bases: TGTGCCACCTGGGGGGGTTGGTTCAAGATATTT.

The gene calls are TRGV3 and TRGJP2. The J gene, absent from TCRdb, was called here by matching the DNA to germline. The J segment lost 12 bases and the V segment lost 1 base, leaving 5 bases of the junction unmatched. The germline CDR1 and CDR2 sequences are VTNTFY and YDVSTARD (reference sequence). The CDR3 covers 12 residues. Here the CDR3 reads CATWDSRGIKTF. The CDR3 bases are TGTGCCACCTGGGACAGTCGAGGGATCAAGACGTTT.

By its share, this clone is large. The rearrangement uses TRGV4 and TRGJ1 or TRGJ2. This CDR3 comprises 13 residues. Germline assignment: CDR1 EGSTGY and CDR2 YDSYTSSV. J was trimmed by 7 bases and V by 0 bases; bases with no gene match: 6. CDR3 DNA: TGTGCCACCTGGGATGGGCGTGAGTATAAGAAACTCTTT. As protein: CATWDGREYKKLF.

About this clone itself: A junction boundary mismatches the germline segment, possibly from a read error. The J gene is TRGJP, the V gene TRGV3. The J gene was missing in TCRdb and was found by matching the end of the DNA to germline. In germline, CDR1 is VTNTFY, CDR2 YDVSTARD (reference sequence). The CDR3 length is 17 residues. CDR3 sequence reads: CATWTKPQEVGKKIKVF. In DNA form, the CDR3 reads TGTGCCACCTGGACCAAGCCTCAAGAGGTGGGCAAAAAAATCAAGGTATTT.

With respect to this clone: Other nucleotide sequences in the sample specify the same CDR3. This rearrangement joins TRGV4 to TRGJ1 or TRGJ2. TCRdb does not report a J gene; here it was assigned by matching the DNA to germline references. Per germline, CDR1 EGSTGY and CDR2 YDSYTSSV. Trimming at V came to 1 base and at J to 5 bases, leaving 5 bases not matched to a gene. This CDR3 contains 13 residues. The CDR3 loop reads CATWDGKDYKKLF. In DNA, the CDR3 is TGTGCCACCTGGGATGGTAAGGATTATAAGAAACTCTTT.

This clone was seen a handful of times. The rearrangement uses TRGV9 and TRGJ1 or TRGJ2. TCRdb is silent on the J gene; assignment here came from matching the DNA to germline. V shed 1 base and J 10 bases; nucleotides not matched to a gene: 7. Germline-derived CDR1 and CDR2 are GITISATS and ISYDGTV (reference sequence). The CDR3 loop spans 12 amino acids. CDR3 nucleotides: TGTGCCTTGTGGGAGGTTAGCCCCAAGAAACTCTTT. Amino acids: CALWEVSPKKLF.

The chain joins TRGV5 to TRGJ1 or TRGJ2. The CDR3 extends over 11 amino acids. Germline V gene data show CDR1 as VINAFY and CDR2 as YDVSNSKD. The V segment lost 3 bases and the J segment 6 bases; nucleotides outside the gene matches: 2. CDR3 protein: CATWDRYKKLF. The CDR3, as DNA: TGTGCCACCTGGGACCGTTATAAGAAACTCTTT.

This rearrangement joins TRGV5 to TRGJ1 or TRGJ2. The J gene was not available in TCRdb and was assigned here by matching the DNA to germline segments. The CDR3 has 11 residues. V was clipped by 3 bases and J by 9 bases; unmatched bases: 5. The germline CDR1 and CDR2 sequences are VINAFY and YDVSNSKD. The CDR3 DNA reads TGTGCCACCTGGGACGGTCTTAAGAAACTCTTT. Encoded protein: CATWDGLKKLF.

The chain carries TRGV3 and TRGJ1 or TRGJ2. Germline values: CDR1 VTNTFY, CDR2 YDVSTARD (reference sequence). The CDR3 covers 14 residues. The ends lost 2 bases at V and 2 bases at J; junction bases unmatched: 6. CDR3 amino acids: CATWDNLHYYKKLF. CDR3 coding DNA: TGTGCCACCTGGGACAACCTCCATTATTATAAGAAACTCTTT.

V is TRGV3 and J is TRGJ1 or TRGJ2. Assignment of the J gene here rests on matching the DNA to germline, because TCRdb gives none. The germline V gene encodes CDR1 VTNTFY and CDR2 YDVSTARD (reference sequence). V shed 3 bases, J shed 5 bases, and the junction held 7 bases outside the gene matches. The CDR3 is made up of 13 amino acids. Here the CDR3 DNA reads TGTGCCACCTGGGACCCAGGGAATTATAAGAAACTCTTT. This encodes CATWDPGNYKKLF.

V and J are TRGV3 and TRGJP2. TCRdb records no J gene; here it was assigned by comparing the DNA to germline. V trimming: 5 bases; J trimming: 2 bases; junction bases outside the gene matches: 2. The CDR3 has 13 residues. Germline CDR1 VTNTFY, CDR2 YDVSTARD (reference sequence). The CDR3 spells CATWGSSDWIKTF. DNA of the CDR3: TGTGCCACCTGGGGCAGTAGTGATTGGATCAAGACGTTT.

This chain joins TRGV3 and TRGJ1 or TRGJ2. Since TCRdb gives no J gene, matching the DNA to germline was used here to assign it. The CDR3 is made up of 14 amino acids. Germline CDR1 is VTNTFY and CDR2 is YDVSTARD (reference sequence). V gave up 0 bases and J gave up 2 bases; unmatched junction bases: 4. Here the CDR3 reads CATWDRRYYYKKLF. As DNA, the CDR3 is TGTGCCACCTGGGACAGGCGGTATTATTATAAGAAACTCTTT.

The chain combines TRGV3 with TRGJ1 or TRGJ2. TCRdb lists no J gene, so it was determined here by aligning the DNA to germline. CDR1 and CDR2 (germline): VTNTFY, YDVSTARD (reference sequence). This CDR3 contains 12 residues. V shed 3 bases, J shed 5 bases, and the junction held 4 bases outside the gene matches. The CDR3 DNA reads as TGTGCCACCTGGGACGTTCATTATAAGAAACTCTTT. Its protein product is CATWDVHYKKLF.

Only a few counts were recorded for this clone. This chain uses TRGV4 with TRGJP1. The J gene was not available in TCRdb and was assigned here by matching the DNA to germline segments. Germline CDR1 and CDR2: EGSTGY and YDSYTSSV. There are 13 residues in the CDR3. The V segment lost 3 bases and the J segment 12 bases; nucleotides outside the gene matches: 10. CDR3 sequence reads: CATWDHIRGFKIF. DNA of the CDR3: TGTGCCACCTGGGATCATATTCGTGGGTTCAAGATATTT.

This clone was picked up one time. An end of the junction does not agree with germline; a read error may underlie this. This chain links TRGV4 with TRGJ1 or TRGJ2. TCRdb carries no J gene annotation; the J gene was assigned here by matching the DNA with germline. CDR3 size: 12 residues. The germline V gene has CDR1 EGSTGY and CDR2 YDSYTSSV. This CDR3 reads CATWDGVYKKLF. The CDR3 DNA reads TGTGCTACCTGGGATGGGGTCTATAAGAAACTCTTT.

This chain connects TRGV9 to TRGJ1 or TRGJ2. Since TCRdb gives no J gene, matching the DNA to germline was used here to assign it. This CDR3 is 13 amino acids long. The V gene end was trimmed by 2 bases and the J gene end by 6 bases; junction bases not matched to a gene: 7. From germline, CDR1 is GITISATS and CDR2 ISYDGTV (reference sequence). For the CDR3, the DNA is TGTGCCTTGTGGGAGGCGCAGGGTTATAAGAAACTCTTT. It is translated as CALWEAQGYKKLF.

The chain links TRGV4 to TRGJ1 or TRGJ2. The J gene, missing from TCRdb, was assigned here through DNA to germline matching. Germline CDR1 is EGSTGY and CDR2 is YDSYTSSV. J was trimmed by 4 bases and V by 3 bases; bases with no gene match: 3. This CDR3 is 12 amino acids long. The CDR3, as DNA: TGTGCCACCTGGGATAACTATTATAAGAAACTCTTT. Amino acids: CATWDNYYKKLF.

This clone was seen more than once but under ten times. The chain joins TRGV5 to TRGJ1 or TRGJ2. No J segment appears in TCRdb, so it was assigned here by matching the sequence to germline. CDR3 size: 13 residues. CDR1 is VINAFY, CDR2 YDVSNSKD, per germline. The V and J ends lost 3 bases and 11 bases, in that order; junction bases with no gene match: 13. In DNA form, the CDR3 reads TGTGCCACCTGGGACCTGGTATTTTCGGAGAAACTCTTT. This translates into CATWDLVFSEKLF.

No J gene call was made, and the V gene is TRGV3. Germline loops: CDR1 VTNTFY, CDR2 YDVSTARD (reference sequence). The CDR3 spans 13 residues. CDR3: CATWDRGWGPKLF. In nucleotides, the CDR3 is TGTGCCACCTGGGACAGGGGTTGGGGCCCTAAACTCTTT.

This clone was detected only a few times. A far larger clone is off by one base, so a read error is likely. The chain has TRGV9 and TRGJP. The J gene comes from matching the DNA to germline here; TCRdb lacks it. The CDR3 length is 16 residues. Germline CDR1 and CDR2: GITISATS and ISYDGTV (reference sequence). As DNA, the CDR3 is TGTGCCTTGTGGGGGGTGCAAGAGTTGGGCAAAAAAATCAAGGTATTT. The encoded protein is CALWGVQELGKKIKVF.

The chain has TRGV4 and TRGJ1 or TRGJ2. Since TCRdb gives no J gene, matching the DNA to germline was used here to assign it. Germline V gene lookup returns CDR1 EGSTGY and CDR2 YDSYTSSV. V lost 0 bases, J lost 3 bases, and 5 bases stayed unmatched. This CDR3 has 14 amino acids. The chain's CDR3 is CATWDGSPYYKKLF. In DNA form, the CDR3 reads TGTGCCACCTGGGATGGGAGCCCTTATTATAAGAAACTCTTT.

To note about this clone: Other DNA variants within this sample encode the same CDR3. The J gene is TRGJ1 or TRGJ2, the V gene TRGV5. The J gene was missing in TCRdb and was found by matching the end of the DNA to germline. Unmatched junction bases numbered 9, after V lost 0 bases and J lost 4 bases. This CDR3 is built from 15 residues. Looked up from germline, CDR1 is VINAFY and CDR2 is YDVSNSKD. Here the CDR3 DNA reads TGTGCCACCTGGGACAGGCCCACCCAGTATTATAAGAAACTCTTT. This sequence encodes CATWDRPTQYYKKLF.

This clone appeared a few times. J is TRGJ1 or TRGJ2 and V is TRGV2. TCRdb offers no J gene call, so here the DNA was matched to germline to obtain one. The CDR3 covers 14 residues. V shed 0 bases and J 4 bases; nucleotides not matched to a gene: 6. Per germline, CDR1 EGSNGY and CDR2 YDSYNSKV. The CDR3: CATWDGPCYYKKLF. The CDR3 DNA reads TGTGCCACCTGGGACGGGCCATGCTATTATAAGAAACTCTTT.

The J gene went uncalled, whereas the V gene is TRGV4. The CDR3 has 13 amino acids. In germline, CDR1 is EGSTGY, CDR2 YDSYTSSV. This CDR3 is CATWDGNYYKNLF. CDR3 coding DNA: TGTGCCACCTGGGATGGGAATTATTATAAGAATCTCTTT.